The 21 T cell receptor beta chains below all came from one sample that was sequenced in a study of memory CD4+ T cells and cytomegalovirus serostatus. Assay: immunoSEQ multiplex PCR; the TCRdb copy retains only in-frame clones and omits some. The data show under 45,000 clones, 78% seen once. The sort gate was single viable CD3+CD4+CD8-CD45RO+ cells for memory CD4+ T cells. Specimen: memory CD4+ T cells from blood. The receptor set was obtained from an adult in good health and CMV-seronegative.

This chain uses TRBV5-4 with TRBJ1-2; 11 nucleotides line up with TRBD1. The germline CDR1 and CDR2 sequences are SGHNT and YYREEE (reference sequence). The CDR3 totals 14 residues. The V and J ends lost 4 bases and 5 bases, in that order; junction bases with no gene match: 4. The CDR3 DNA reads TGTGCCAGCAGCCCCCGGGACAGGGGGTATGGCTACACCTTC. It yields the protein CASSPRDRGYGYTF.

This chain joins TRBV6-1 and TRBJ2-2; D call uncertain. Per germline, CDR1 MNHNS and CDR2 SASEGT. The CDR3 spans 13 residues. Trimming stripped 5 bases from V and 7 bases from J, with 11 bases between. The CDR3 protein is CASSSQSVGELFF. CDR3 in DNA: TGTGCCAGCAGTTCCCAATCCGTCGGGGAGCTGTTTTTT.

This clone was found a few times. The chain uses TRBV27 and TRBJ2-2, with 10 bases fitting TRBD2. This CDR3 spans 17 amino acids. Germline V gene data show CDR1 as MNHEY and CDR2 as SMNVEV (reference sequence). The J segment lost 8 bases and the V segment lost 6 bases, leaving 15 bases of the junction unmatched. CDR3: CASSPGGSGGAPGELFF. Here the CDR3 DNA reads TGTGCCAGCAGCCCTGGGGGAAGCGGGGGGGCCCCTGGGGAGCTGTTTTTT.

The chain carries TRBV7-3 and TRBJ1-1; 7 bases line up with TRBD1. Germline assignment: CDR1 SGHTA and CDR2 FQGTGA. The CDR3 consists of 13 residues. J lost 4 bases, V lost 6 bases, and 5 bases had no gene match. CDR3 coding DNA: TGTGCCAGCAGTCAAGGGGGCGTCACTGAAGCTTTCTTT. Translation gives CASSQGGVTEAFF.

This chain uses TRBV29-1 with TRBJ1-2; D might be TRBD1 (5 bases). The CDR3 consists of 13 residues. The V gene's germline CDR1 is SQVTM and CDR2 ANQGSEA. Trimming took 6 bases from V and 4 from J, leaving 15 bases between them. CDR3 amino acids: CSVPLRGAYGYTF. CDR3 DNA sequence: TGCAGCGTGCCCCTTAGGGGCGCCTATGGCTACACCTTC.

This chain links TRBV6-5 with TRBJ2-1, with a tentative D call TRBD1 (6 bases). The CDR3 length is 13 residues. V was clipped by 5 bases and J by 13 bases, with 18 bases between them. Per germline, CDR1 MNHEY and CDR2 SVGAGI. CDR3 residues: CASSPTGIAGQFF. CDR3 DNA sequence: TGTGCCAGCAGTCCAACAGGGATCGCGGGTCAGTTCTTC.

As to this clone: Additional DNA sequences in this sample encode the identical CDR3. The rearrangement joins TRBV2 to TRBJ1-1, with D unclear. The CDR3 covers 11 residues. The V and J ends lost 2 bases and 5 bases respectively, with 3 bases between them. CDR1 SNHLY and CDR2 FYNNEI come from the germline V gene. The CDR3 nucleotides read TGTGCCAGCAGTGAAAGGACTGAAGCTTTCTTT. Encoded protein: CASSERTEAFF.

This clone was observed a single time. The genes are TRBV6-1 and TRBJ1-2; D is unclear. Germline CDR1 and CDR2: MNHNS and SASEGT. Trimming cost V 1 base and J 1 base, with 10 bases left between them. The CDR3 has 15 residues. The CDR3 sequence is CASSEGQALNYGYTF. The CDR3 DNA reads TGTGCCAGCAGTGAAGGCCAGGCCCTTAACTATGGCTACACCTTC.

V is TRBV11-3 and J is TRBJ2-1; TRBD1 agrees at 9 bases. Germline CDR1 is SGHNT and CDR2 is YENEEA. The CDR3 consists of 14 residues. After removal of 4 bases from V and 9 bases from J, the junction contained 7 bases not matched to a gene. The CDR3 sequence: CASSSGQGRGEQFF. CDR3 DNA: TGTGCCAGCAGCTCAGGACAGGGGAGAGGTGAGCAGTTCTTC.

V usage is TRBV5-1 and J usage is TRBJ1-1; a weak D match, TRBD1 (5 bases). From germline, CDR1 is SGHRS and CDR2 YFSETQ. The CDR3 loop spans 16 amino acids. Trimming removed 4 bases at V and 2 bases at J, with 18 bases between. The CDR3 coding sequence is TGCGCCAGCAGCGTGGGACGGGCTCGGTACAACACTGAAGCTTTCTTT. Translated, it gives CASSVGRARYNTEAFF.

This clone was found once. CDR3 DNA: TGTGCCAGTAGTAGGGACAGGGAGACGACTAATGAAAAACTGTTTTTT. Residues: CASSRDRETTNEKLFF. The gene calls are TRBV19 and TRBJ1-4; 9 nucleotides match TRBD1. CDR3 length equals 16 residues. With 4 bases clipped from V and 2 bases from J, the junction kept 5 bases outside the gene matches. The germline V gene has CDR1 LNHDA and CDR2 SQIVND (reference sequence).

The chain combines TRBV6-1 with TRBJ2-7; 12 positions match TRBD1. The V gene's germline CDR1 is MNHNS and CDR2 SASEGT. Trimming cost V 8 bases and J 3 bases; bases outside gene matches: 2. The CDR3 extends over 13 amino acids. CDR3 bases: TGTGCCAGCGGGACAGGGGGCAGCTACGAGCAGTACTTC. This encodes CASGTGGSYEQYF.

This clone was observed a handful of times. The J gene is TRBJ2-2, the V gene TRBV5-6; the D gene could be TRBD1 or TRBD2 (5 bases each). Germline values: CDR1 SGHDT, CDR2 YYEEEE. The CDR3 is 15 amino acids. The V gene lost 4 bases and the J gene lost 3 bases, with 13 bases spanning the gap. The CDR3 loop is CASSPGRTYTGELFF. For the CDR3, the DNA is TGTGCCAGCAGCCCGGGACGGACCTACACCGGGGAGCTGTTTTTT.

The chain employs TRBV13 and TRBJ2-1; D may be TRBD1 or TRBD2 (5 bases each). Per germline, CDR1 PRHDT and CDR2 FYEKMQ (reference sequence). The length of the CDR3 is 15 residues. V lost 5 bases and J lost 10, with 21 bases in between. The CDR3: CASSHARTGTREQFF. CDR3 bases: TGTGCCAGCAGCCACGCCCGGACCGGGACCCGGGAGCAGTTCTTC.

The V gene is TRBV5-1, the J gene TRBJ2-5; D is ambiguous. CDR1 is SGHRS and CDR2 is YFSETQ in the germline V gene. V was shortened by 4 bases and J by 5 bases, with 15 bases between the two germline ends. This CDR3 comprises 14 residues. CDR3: CASSPDGSWETQYF. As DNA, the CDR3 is TGCGCCAGCAGCCCGGACGGCTCTTGGGAGACCCAGTACTTC.

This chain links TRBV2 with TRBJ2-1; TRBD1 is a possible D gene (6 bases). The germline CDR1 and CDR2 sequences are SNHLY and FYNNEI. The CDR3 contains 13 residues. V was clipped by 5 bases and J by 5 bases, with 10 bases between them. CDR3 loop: CASSHRANNEQFF. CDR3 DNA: TGTGCCAGCAGTCACAGGGCCAACAATGAGCAGTTCTTC.

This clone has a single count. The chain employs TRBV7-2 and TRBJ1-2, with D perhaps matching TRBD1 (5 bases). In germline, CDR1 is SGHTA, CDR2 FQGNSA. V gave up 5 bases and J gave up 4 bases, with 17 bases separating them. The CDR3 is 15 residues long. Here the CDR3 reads CASSPAGELGYGYTF. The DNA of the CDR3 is TGTGCCAGCAGCCCCGCGGGGGAACTCGGCTATGGCTACACCTTC.

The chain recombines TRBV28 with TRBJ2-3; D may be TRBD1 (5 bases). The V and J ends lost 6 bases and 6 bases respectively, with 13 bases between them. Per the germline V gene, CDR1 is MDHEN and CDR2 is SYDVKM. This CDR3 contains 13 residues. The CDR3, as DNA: TGTGCCAGCAGGGCCAGGAACAGGGATACGCAGTATTTT. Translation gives CASRARNRDTQYF.

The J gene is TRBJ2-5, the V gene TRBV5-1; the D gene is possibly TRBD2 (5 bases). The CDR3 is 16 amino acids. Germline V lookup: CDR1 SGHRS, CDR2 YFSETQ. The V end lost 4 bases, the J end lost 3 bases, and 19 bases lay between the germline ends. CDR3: CASSQSIGKAEETQYF. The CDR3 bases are TGCGCCAGCAGCCAATCAATTGGCAAAGCGGAAGAGACCCAGTACTTC.

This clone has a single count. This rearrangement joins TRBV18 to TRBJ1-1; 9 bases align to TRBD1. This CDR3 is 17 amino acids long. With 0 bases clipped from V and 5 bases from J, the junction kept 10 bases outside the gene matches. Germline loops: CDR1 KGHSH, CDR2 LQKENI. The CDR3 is CASSPPRTGARWTEAFF. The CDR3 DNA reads TGTGCCAGCTCACCACCTCGGACAGGGGCGAGGTGGACTGAAGCTTTCTTT.

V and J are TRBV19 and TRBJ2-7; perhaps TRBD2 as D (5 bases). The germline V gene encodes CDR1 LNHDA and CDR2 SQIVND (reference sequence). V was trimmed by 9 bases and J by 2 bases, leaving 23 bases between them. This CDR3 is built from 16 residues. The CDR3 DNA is TGTGCCAGGGTGGGAGCGGACGGACCCCACCCCTACGAGCAGTACTTC. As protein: CARVGADGPHPYEQYF.